This T cell receptor (beta chain) was captured in a study of blood T cell repertoires in COVID-19. At the level of the study: Spain, Italy and the United States supplied samples that represented acute and convalescent COVID-19. The analysed material was cDNA or gDNA that came from T cells, B-cell-depleted T cells, or PBMCs.

In the original workflow: Amplified reference gene primers provided the basis for estimating nucleated cell counts. Assay: immunoSEQ multiplex PCR; the TCRdb copy retains only in-frame clones and omits some. V and J calls and clone size are copied from that table; D and trimming were computed from the DNA. The table includes about 180,000 clones, approximately 81% detected once. Followed longitudinally, the Seattle patients had been enrolled during active infection. This CDR3 is built from 15 residues. CDR1 and CDR2 (germline): MDHEN, SYDVKM. Germline trimming cut 6 bases from V and 2 bases from J; bases unmatched to any gene: 6.

The V call is TRBV28, the J call TRBJ2-3; 9 bases are shared with TRBD2. Material for sequencing was peripheral blood. This clonotype was obtained from a person aged 65-85 years with COVID-19, enrolled during active disease. The CDR3 coding sequence is TGTGCCAGCAGGGGACTAGCACCCCTCACAGATACGCAGTATTTT. This sequence encodes CASRGLAPLTDTQYF.